A single T cell receptor beta chain is shown here with its context. The record originates from a study of PD-1 blockade in classical Hodgkin lymphoma. The protocol was immunoSEQ multiplex PCR, while the TCRdb copy is restricted to in-frame clones and leaves out a portion. The table has approximately 99,000 clones, roughly nine tenths seen once; the top ten hold approximately 20%. Relapse after autologous stem cell transplantation occurred in every patient, and brentuximab vedotin exposure varied. Sample: peripheral blood mononuclear cells (PBMCs), taken before the second cycle of nivolumab. The sequence came from a human donor with classical Hodgkin lymphoma.

The DNA of the CDR3 is TGTGCCAGCAGCTTAGGTTCAGGGACCACAGATACGCAGTATTTT. Protein product: CASSLGSGTTDTQYF. The chain uses TRBV5-4 and TRBJ2-3; D possibly uses TRBD1 or TRBD2 (5 bases each). The CDR3 runs to 15 residues. CDR1 is SGHNT and CDR2 is YYREEE in the germline V gene (reference sequence). The ends were cut back, 2 bases at V and 2 bases at J, with 12 bases in the middle.